This T cell receptor beta chain comes out of a study of cytomegalovirus exposure and HLA in healthy donors. In the study overall: Of some 360 genotyped donors, 81% clustered with self-reported Caucasian donors.

Use of 60 Vbeta and 13 Jbeta primers characterized the PCR. The assay was immunoSEQ multiplex PCR, and TCRdb's table has in-frame clones only and misses some. The data hold roughly 200,000 clones, with 86% observed a single time. Of note for this clone: Its target is unknown. Its ends do not fully match the called genes, so a read error is possible.

Study-wide points: Researchers counted roughly 160 TCR beta chains as cytomegalovirus-associated. Most sequenced TCRs were rare (though some public TCRs occurred in many donors). Accurate HLA-A and HLA-B prediction from TCR beta sequences was reported for most subjects.

This TCR was recovered from a woman in her 30s in good health and CMV-seronegative. The specimen was PBMCs.

CDR3 coding DNA: TGTGCCAGCAGCTTCGGACAGGGACAAGGGACCCAGTACTTC. Translating it yields CASSFGQGQGTQYF. The chain joins TRBV7-9 to TRBJ2-5; TRBD1 matches 8 bases. Per the germline V gene, CDR1 is SEHNR and CDR2 is FQNEAQ (reference sequence). The CDR3 extends over 14 amino acids. Supplemented by reference TRBV7-9 and TRBJ2-5, the full variable domain reads DTGVSQNPRHKITKRGQNVTFRCDPISEHNRLYWYRQTLGQGPEFLTYFQNEAQLEKSRLLSDRFSAERPKGSFSTLEIQRTEQGDSAMYLCASSFGQGQGTQYFGPGTRLLVL.